These 18 T cell receptor beta chains share one sample of origin, sequenced in a study of shared clonotypes between healthy human individuals. Only in-frame clones appear in the TCRdb table, and some are missing; sequencing was by immunoSEQ multiplex PCR. The sample includes around 750,000 clones, approximately 79% of them seen just once. Sequencing used memory CD4+ T cells sorted from blood. Subset denoted: CD45RA-negative fraction. These receptors all come from a woman aged 30 to 39 in good health.

The chain employs TRBV4-2 and TRBJ2-5; 11 bases agree with TRBD2. CDR1 and CDR2 from the germline V gene are LGHNA and YNFKEQ. This CDR3 spans 16 amino acids. V was clipped by 3 bases and J by 4 bases; unmatched bases: 7. The chain's CDR3 is CASSQQQLAGVETQYF. CDR3 coding DNA: TGTGCCAGCAGCCAGCAGCAACTAGCGGGAGTAGAGACCCAGTACTTC.

This clone came up a few times. The V gene is TRBV7-9, the J gene TRBJ2-7; D is perhaps TRBD1 or TRBD2 (7 bases each). In germline, CDR1 is SEHNR, CDR2 FQNEAQ (reference sequence). This CDR3 region has 16 residues. The V and J ends lost 3 bases and 6 bases respectively, with 21 bases between them. DNA of the CDR3: TGTGCCAGCAGCTTTCAGGGGGGGCTTAAGGGAACCGAGCAGTACTTC. Amino acids: CASSFQGGLKGTEQYF.

The J gene is TRBJ2-1, the V gene TRBV9, with 11 bases aligning to TRBD2. The CDR3 runs to 14 residues. Trimming took 9 bases from V and 2 from J; bases not matched to a gene: 4. Germline values: CDR1 SGDLS, CDR2 YYNGEE. The CDR3 DNA reads as TGTGCCACCGCACTAGCGGGAGCCTACAATGAGCAGTTCTTC. This translates into CATALAGAYNEQFF. Using reference TRBV9 and TRBJ2-1 for the parts outside the CDR3, the full variable domain is DSGVTQTPKHLITATGQRVTLRCSPRSGDLSVYWYQQSLDQGLQFLIQYYNGEERAKGNILERFSAQQFPDLHSELNLSSLELGDSALYFCATALAGAYNEQFFGPGTRLTVL.

The V call is TRBV19, the J call TRBJ2-6; D not certain. The CDR3 runs to 15 residues. The V end lost 7 bases, the J end lost 0 bases, and 10 bases lay between the germline ends. Germline V CDR1 and CDR2: LNHDA, SQIVND (reference sequence). In nucleotides, the CDR3 is TGTGCCAGTACCATCCCCAGCTCTGGGGCCAACGTCCTGACTTTC. Encoded protein: CASTIPSSGANVLTF.

V gene TRBV18 combines with J gene TRBJ2-7; D not resolved. Trimming cost V 6 bases and J 3 bases, with 12 bases left between them. Looked up from germline, CDR1 is KGHSH and CDR2 is LQKENI. The CDR3 consists of 13 residues. CDR3 residues: CASSRTDGYEQYF. The CDR3 DNA is TGTGCCAGCTCGCGCACGGACGGCTACGAGCAGTACTTC. Drawing the rest from reference TRBV18 and TRBJ2-7, the complete variable domain is NAGVMQNPRHLVRRRGQEARLRCSPMKGHSHVYWYRQLPEEGLKFMVYLQKENIIDESGMPKERFSAEFPKEGPSILRIQQVVRGDSAAYFCASSRTDGYEQYFGPGTRLTVT.

This rearrangement joins TRBV5-1 to TRBJ2-1; D is unclear. The germline gives CDR1 SGHRS, CDR2 YFSETQ. The length of the CDR3 is 14 residues. V dropped 1 base and J dropped 5 bases, with 10 bases sitting between them. CDR3 in amino acids: CASSLKALNNEQFF. CDR3 coding DNA: TGCGCCAGCAGCTTGAAGGCACTTAACAATGAGCAGTTCTTC. Complete variable domain (other parts from reference TRBV5-1 and TRBJ2-1): KAGVTQTPRYLIKTRGQQVTLSCSPISGHRSVSWYQQTPGQGLQFLFEYFSETQRNKGNFPGRFSGRQFSNSRSEMNVSTLELGDSALYLCASSLKALNNEQFFGPGTRLTVL.

This clone showed up just a few times. Here the CDR3 reads CASSLLALNEKLFF. CDR3 in DNA: TGTGCCAGCAGCTTGCTGGCTCTTAATGAAAAACTGTTTTTT. The gene calls are TRBV5-6 and TRBJ1-4; D unclear. The V gene lost 1 base and the J gene lost 4 bases, with 8 bases spanning the gap. The CDR3 is made up of 14 amino acids. The V gene's germline CDR1 is SGHDT and CDR2 YYEEEE.

The chain employs TRBV28 and TRBJ1-1; D possibly corresponds to TRBD1 (6 bases). V was cut by 7 bases and J by 1 base, with 16 bases left in between. CDR1 is MDHEN and CDR2 is SYDVKM in the germline V gene. The CDR3 extends over 15 amino acids. CDR3 residues: CASTWGLGRNTEAFF. As DNA, the CDR3 is TGTGCCAGCACCTGGGGGCTAGGCCGGAACACTGAAGCTTTCTTT. Drawing the rest from reference TRBV28 and TRBJ1-1, the complete variable domain is DVKVTQSSRYLVKRTGEKVFLECVQDMDHENMFWYRQDPGLGLRLIYFSYDVKMKEKGDIPEGYSVSREKKERFSLILESASTNQTSMYLCASTWGLGRNTEAFFGQGTRLTVV.

Of note for this clone: Just one base apart from a much larger clone, this may be a read error. This sample also contains other DNA sequences that code for the same CDR3. The V gene is TRBV5-1, the J gene TRBJ2-1; TRBD2 is a possible D gene (5 bases). Germline V gene data show CDR1 as SGHRS and CDR2 as YFSETQ. The CDR3 is made up of 15 amino acids. V was shortened by 1 base and J by 3 bases, with 11 bases between the two germline ends. The CDR3 spells CASSLSSGSYNEQFF. In DNA, the CDR3 is TGCGCCAGCAGCTTGTCCAGCGGCAGCTACAATGAGCAGTTCTTC.

The chain carries TRBV29-1 and TRBJ2-7, with D possibly being TRBD1 (6 bases). The length of the CDR3 is 12 residues. Trimming left V 5 bases short and J 2 bases short, with 10 bases between. Germline loops: CDR1 SQVTM, CDR2 ANQGSEA. CDR3 nucleotides: TGCAGCGTTACAGGGATTACCTACGAGCAGTACTTC. Translating gives CSVTGITYEQYF.

At least ten counts were recorded for this clone. The chain employs TRBV2 and TRBJ2-5, with TRBD1 matching over 9 bases. CDR3 size: 13 residues. The J segment lost 5 bases and the V segment lost 8 bases, leaving 6 bases of the junction unmatched. The germline gives CDR1 SNHLY, CDR2 FYNNEI. The CDR3 bases are TGTGCCAGCGGGGGACAGGGAGGGGAGACCCAGTACTTC. Its translation: CASGGQGGETQYF.

The chain's CDR3 is CASSLSSQGTQYF. The CDR3 DNA reads as TGTGCCAGCAGTTTGTCATCCCAGGGAACCCAGTACTTC. This chain links TRBV6-9 with TRBJ2-5; D perhaps matches TRBD1 (5 bases). Between the trimmed V and J ends, which lost 4 bases and 8 bases, there was a span of 14 bases. Per germline, CDR1 MNHGY and CDR2 SVAAGI. CDR3 length: 13 amino acids.

V gene TRBV27 combines with J gene TRBJ2-2; 14 bases agree with TRBD2. Per the germline V gene, CDR1 is MNHEY and CDR2 is SMNVEV (reference sequence). This CDR3 spans 19 amino acids. The ends lost 5 bases at V and 7 bases at J; junction bases unmatched: 15. The CDR3 coding sequence is TGTGCCAGCAGTCGGCCGACTCGGGGACTAGCGGGAGATCACGGGGAGCTGTTTTTT. As protein: CASSRPTRGLAGDHGELFF.

With regard to this clone: A read error may be the cause here, since a much bigger clone is one base away. V and J are TRBV7-8 and TRBJ2-7, with D perhaps TRBD2 (6 bases). The CDR3 covers 14 residues. Germline V lookup: CDR1 SGHVS, CDR2 FQNEAQ. Deletions cut 4 bases from V and 1 base from J, with 11 bases between. CDR3 nucleotides: TGTGCCAGCAGCTCCCTGCGGGATTCCTACGAGCAGTACTTC. Translation: CASSSLRDSYEQYF.

V gene TRBV6-6 combines with J gene TRBJ2-3; 7 bases line up with TRBD2. CDR1 is MNHNY, CDR2 SVGAGI, per germline (reference sequence). This CDR3 spans 13 amino acids. The V and J ends lost 8 bases and 3 bases, in that order; junction bases with no gene match: 5. The CDR3, as DNA: TGTGCCAGCCGACTAGCAGCAACAGATACGCAGTATTTT. This translates into CASRLAATDTQYF.

The chain links TRBV28 to TRBJ2-7; 16 bases fit TRBD2. Germline V gene data show CDR1 as MDHEN and CDR2 as SYDVKM. CDR3 length equals 18 residues. Losses at the gene ends were 4 bases for V and 0 bases for J; bases not matched to a gene: 6. As DNA, the CDR3 is TGTGCCAGCAGTTCGGGACTAGCGGGAGGGTGGGGCTCCTACGAGCAGTACTTC. Residues: CASSSGLAGGWGSYEQYF.

The chain joins TRBV6-9 to TRBJ2-5, with D maybe TRBD2 (6 bases). Germline CDR1 reads MNHGY; CDR2 reads SVAAGI. Trimming took off 8 bases at V and 4 bases at J, with 17 bases between the two ends. This CDR3 is 14 amino acids long. The CDR3 coding sequence is TGTGCCAGCGACGCGGGACCCCGTATAGAGACCCAGTACTTC. Protein: CASDAGPRIETQYF.

The V gene is TRBV27, the J gene TRBJ2-7; 8 nucleotides agree with TRBD2. CDR3 length: 15 residues. CDR1 is MNHEY and CDR2 is SMNVEV in the germline V gene (reference sequence). Losses at the gene ends were 5 bases for V and 3 bases for J; bases not matched to a gene: 9. CDR3 loop: CASSRGASGLYEQYF. Here the CDR3 DNA reads TGTGCCAGCAGTAGGGGGGCTAGCGGGCTCTACGAGCAGTACTTC.